Below, 19 T cell receptor beta chains from the same sample are listed, as sequenced in a study of cytomegalovirus exposure and HLA in healthy donors. Generated by immunoSEQ multiplex PCR, the TCRdb table keeps only in-frame clones and is missing some. The table records fewer than 120,000 clones, approximately 90% of them present only once. The sequenced sample was PBMCs. The origin of the receptors is a woman aged 25 to 39 in good health and CMV-seropositive.

The chain joins TRBV2 to TRBJ1-5, with D maybe TRBD1 (5 bases). Looked up from germline, CDR1 is SNHLY and CDR2 is FYNNEI. V was shortened by 4 bases and J by 1 base, with 11 bases between the two germline ends. The CDR3 has 15 residues. The CDR3 nucleotides read TGTGCCAGCAGTGTGTCCCAGGGAAGCAATCAGCCCCAGCATTTT. Residues: CASSVSQGSNQPQHF.

The V gene is TRBV13, the J gene TRBJ2-1; 8 nucleotides match TRBD1. V lost 1 base to trimming and J lost 4 bases; unmatched junction nucleotides: 9. The CDR3 has 17 residues. The V gene's germline CDR1 is PRHDT and CDR2 FYEKMQ (reference sequence). This CDR3 is CASSLAMGQVGYNEQFF. The CDR3 DNA follows: TGTGCCAGCAGCTTAGCTATGGGACAGGTGGGATACAATGAGCAGTTCTTC.

The gene calls are TRBV7-2 and TRBJ2-5; no definite D call. V lost 5 bases and J 1 base, leaving 8 bases between the germline ends. Germline CDR1 is SGHTA and CDR2 is FQGNSA. CDR3 length equals 13 residues. CDR3 DNA: TGTGCCAGCAGCCGAGCCTCCCAAGAGACCCAGTACTTC. This gives the protein CASSRASQETQYF.

The CDR3: CASSEWETSGGDNEQFF. The CDR3 nucleotides read TGTGCCAGCAGTGAATGGGAGACTAGCGGGGGAGACAATGAGCAGTTCTTC. The gene calls are TRBV25-1 and TRBJ2-1; 12 nucleotides line up with TRBD2. This CDR3 is 17 amino acids long. Unmatched junction bases numbered 6, after V lost 1 base and J lost 5 bases. CDR1 is MGHDK and CDR2 is SYGVNS in the germline V gene.

V and J are TRBV27 and TRBJ1-6; the match to TRBD1 covers 8 bases. Germline lookup yields CDR1 MNHEY and CDR2 SMNVEV (reference sequence). The CDR3 is 17 amino acids. J gave up 2 bases and V 6 bases, and 9 bases lay outside the gene matches. The DNA for the CDR3 is TGTGCCAGCAGCCGAGGACAGGGCAGGACCTATAATTCACCCCTCCACTTT. Amino acids: CASSRGQGRTYNSPLHF.

The chain couples TRBV2 to TRBJ2-7; 11 nucleotides agree with TRBD2. The germline gives CDR1 SNHLY, CDR2 FYNNEI. The J segment lost 3 bases and the V segment lost 3 bases, leaving 4 bases of the junction unmatched. This CDR3 comprises 15 residues. The CDR3: CASSEGLADHYEQYF. The CDR3 DNA reads TGTGCCAGCAGTGAGGGACTAGCGGATCACTACGAGCAGTACTTC.

The chain combines TRBV5-1 with TRBJ2-7; tentative D call: TRBD2 (6 bases). This CDR3 is 14 amino acids long. In germline, CDR1 is SGHRS, CDR2 YFSETQ. Trimming shortened V by 3 bases and J by 2 bases, and 12 bases separated the two germline ends. The CDR3 loop is CASSSGLNTYEQYF. For the CDR3, the DNA is TGCGCCAGCAGCTCGGGACTCAATACCTACGAGCAGTACTTC.

Only one count was recorded for this clone. The chain has TRBV4-1 and TRBJ2-2; 10 bases are shared with TRBD1. Germline CDR1 and CDR2: MGHRA and YSYEKL. V lost 0 bases to trimming and J lost 6 bases; unmatched junction nucleotides: 4. CDR3 size: 16 residues. The CDR3, as DNA: TGCGCCAGCAGCCAAGATATTGGGACAGGGGCCGGGGAGCTGTTTTTT. This encodes CASSQDIGTGAGELFF.

This clone was seen a single time. The chain uses TRBV7-6 and TRBJ2-3; D is unresolved. The length of the CDR3 is 16 residues. CDR1 and CDR2 from the germline V gene are SGHVS and FNYEAQ. Trimming took off 4 bases at V and 0 bases at J, with 14 bases between the two ends. The CDR3 protein is CASSWSRGSSTDTQYF. The DNA of the CDR3 is TGTGCCAGCAGCTGGAGCCGAGGTTCTAGCACAGATACGCAGTATTTT. Drawing the rest from reference TRBV7-6 and TRBJ2-3, the complete variable domain is GAGVSQSPRYKVTKRGQDVALRCDPISGHVSLYWYRQALGQGPEFLTYFNYEAQQDKSGLPNDRFSAERPEGSISTLTIQRTEQRDSAMYRCASSWSRGSSTDTQYFGPGTRLTVL.

The chain couples TRBV5-1 to TRBJ2-7; the match to TRBD1 covers 10 bases. The CDR3 length is 14 residues. V shed 2 bases and J 4 bases; nucleotides not matched to a gene: 3. Germline V lookup: CDR1 SGHRS, CDR2 YFSETQ. The CDR3, as DNA: TGCGCCAGCAGCTTTGGGACAGGGGTTTACGAGCAGTACTTC. Translating it yields CASSFGTGVYEQYF.

V usage is TRBV5-1 and J usage is TRBJ2-2; 13 nucleotides align to TRBD2. The germline CDR1 and CDR2 sequences are SGHRS and YFSETQ. V shed 1 base and J 1 base; nucleotides not matched to a gene: 7. The CDR3 is 19 residues long. Here the CDR3 reads CASSLTGLAGVLNTGELFF. For the CDR3, the DNA is TGCGCCAGCAGCTTGACAGGACTAGCGGGGGTACTGAACACCGGGGAGCTGTTTTTT.

The gene calls are TRBV7-8 and TRBJ2-2; tentative D call: TRBD2 (5 bases). This CDR3 is 15 amino acids long. Germline V CDR1 and CDR2: SGHVS, FQNEAQ. V was pared by 2 bases and J by 2 bases, with 9 bases between. The DNA for the CDR3 is TGTGCCAGCAGCTTAAGCGGCATAAACACCGGGGAGCTGTTTTTT. This encodes CASSLSGINTGELFF.

The CDR3 reads CASSQGTAEHEQYF. In nucleotides, the CDR3 is TGCGCCAGCAGCCAAGGGACAGCCGAGCACGAGCAGTACTTC. V and J are TRBV4-3 and TRBJ2-7, with D perhaps TRBD1 (6 bases). This CDR3 comprises 14 residues. V was trimmed by 1 base and J by 5 bases, leaving 12 bases between them. CDR1 and CDR2 (germline): LGHNA, YSLEER.

The chain couples TRBV29-1 to TRBJ2-1, with a tentative D call TRBD2 (7 bases). Germline V gene lookup returns CDR1 SQVTM and CDR2 ANQGSEA. V was cut by 6 bases and J by 0 bases, with 18 bases left in between. The CDR3 runs 16 residues. CDR3 sequence (DNA): TGCAGCGTGGGGAGGGGGACGATTAGCTCCTACAATGAGCAGTTCTTC. It yields the protein CSVGRGTISSYNEQFF.

This clone came up once. The chain uses TRBV7-8 and TRBJ1-1; 8 nucleotides match TRBD1. The CDR3 is made up of 13 amino acids. Germline-derived CDR1 and CDR2 are SGHVS and FQNEAQ. V lost 3 bases and J lost 4; bases outside the gene matches: 1. The CDR3 coding sequence is TGTGCCAGCAGCTTCGACAGGGGCACTGAAGCTTTCTTT. Translated: CASSFDRGTEAFF.

This clone came up once. The rearrangement uses TRBV28 and TRBJ2-4; D may be TRBD2 (6 bases). Germline values: CDR1 MDHEN, CDR2 SYDVKM. Trimming removed 3 bases at V and 0 bases at J, with 15 bases between. The CDR3 has 17 residues. CDR3 residues: CASSFAVGRLAKNIQYF. CDR3 nucleotides: TGTGCCAGCAGTTTCGCGGTGGGGAGGTTAGCCAAAAACATTCAGTACTTC.

The rearrangement links TRBV6-5 to TRBJ2-1; D is unresolved. V was shortened by 6 bases and J by 4 bases, with 7 bases between the two germline ends. CDR3 length: 12 amino acids. From germline, CDR1 is MNHEY and CDR2 SVGAGI. CDR3 nucleotides: TGTGCCAGCAGCGAGAGATACAATGAGCAGTTCTTC. Translation: CASSERYNEQFF.

The chain couples TRBV18 to TRBJ2-3, with 11 positions matching TRBD2. The CDR3 extends over 16 amino acids. In germline, CDR1 is KGHSH, CDR2 LQKENI. The V segment lost 6 bases and the J segment 4 bases; nucleotides outside the gene matches: 9. This chain's CDR3 is CASSPRSLAGADTQYF. The CDR3 DNA reads TGTGCCAGCTCTCCCAGGTCACTAGCGGGGGCAGATACGCAGTATTTT.

The chain links TRBV6-1 to TRBJ1-5; maybe TRBD1 (5 bases). This CDR3 contains 13 residues. The germline V and J ends were trimmed by 4 bases and 6 bases, with 10 bases remaining between them. Germline V gene sequence: CDR1 MNHNS, CDR2 SASEGT. The CDR3 loop is CASSATVAQPQHF. The CDR3 DNA is TGTGCCAGCAGTGCGACAGTGGCTCAGCCCCAGCATTTT.